This T cell receptor beta chain is drawn from a study of regulatory T cells in long-lasting Graves disease. Study observations and caveats: Persistent patients had a count of shared public clonotypes (approximately 3,000) that exceeded that of new patients (approximately 1,000).

Germline-derived CDR1 and CDR2 are SGDLS and YYNGEE. V gave up 4 bases and J gave up 4 bases; unmatched junction bases: 12. CDR3 length equals 16 residues. With iRepertoire HTBI primers and Arm-PCR of CDR3 regions, TCR beta libraries were built. TCRdb reprocessed the multiplex PCR reads with MiXCR, giving one entry per CDR3 protein. The data contain 400,000 to 600,000 distinct CDR3 sequences, under 25% of them singletons. This clonotype was counted a few times. What it recognizes is unknown. The time point denotes: persistent/refractory GD, antithyroid drugs over 5 years with positive TRAb. TCR sequences were obtained from RNA taken from PBMCs.

The V call is TRBV9, the J call TRBJ1-1; TRBD1 matches at 8 bases. This clonotype was obtained from a female donor with Graves disease. Sample: peripheral blood mononuclear cells (PBMCs), taken when the disease was refractory, from a patient treated with antithyroid drugs. The CDR3 coding sequence is TGTGCCAGCAGCCCCCTCTCTACGGGACAGGTCACTGAAGCTTTCTTT. This gives the protein CASSPLSTGQVTEAFF.